This T cell receptor (beta chain) came from a study of T-cell memory formation after mild COVID-19. Using its own MiXCR run on the 5' RACE reads, TCRdb lists one record per CDR3 protein. The table shows under 35,000 distinct CDR3 sequences, with about 16% occurring only once. This clonotype was seen many times. This CDR3 spans 16 amino acids. The J segment lost 4 bases and the V segment lost 3 bases, leaving 9 bases of the junction unmatched. The germline CDR1 and CDR2 sequences are MGHRA and YSYEKL. The clonotype comes from an adult who had mild COVID-19 (a few samples of this study predate the infection). Cell type and time point are not known. Material: PBMCs or a T cell subset sorted from them (not recorded which). The chain recombines TRBV4-1 with TRBJ2-1; 7 bases are shared with TRBD1. CDR3 coding DNA: TGCGCCAGCAGCCAGGGGTACAGGGGTCGATACAATGAGCAGTTCTTC. Its translation: CASSQGYRGRYNEQFF.